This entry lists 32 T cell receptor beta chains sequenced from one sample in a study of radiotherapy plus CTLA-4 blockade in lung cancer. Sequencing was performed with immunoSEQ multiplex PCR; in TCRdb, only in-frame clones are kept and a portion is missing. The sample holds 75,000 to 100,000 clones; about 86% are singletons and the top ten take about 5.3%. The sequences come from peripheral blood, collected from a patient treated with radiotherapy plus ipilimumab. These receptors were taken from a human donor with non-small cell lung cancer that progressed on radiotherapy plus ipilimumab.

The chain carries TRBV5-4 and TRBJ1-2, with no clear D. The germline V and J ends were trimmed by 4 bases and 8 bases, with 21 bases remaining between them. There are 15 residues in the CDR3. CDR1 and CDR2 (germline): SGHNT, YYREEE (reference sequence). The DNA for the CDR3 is TGTGCCAGCAGCCCCGTGGGAAGCGAGGCGGGGGGCTACACCTTC. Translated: CASSPVGSEAGGYTF.

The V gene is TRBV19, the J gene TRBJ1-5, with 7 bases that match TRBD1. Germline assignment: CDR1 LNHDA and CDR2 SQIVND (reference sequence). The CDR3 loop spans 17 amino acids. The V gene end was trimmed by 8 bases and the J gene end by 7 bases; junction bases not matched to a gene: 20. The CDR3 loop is CASGLGGGRVMGQPQHF. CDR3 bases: TGTGCCAGTGGTTTAGGAGGGGGCAGGGTGATGGGACAGCCCCAGCATTTT. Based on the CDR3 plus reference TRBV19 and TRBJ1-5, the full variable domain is DGGITQSPKYLFRKEGQNVTLSCEQNLNHDAMYWYRQDPGQGLRLIYYSQIVNDFQKGDIAEGYSVSREKKESFPLTVTSAQKNPTAFYLCASGLGGGRVMGQPQHFGDGTRLSIL.

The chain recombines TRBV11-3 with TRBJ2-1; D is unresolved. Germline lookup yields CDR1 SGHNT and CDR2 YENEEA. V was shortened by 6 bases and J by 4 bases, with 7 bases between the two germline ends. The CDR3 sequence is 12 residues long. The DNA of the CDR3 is TGTGCCAGCAGTCCTACTTACAATGAGCAGTTCTTC. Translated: CASSPTYNEQFF.

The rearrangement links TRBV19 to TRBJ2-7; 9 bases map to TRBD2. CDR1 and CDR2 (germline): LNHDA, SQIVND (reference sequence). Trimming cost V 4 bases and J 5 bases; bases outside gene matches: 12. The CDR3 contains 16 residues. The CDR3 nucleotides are TGTGCCAGTAGTACATCGGGACTAGCAGTGCCGAACGAGCAGTACTTC. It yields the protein CASSTSGLAVPNEQYF.

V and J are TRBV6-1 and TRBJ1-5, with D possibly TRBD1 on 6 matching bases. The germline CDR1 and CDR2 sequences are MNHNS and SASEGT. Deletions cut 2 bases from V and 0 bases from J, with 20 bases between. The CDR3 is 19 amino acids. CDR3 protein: CASSEHLLTTGNSNQPQHF. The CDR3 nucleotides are TGTGCCAGCAGTGAACATTTACTAACGACAGGTAATAGCAATCAGCCCCAGCATTTT.

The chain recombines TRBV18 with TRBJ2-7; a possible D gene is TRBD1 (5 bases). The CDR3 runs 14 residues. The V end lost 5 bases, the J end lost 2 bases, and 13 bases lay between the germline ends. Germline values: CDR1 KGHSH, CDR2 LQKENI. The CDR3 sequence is CASSEQGVAYEQYF. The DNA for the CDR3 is TGTGCCAGCTCAGAGCAAGGGGTGGCCTACGAGCAGTACTTC.

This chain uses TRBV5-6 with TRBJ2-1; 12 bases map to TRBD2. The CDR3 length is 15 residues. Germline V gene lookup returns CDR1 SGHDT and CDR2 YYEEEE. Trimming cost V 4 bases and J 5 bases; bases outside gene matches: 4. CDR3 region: CASSHGLAGNNEQFF. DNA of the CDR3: TGTGCCAGCAGCCATGGACTAGCGGGAAACAATGAGCAGTTCTTC.

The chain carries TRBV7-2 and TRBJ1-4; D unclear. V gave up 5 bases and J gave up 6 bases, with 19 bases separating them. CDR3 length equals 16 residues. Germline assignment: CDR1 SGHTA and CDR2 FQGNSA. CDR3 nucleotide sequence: TGTGCCAGCAGCCGAGTGGGGTGGGGTGGGGATGAAAAACTGTTTTTT. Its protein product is CASSRVGWGGDEKLFF.

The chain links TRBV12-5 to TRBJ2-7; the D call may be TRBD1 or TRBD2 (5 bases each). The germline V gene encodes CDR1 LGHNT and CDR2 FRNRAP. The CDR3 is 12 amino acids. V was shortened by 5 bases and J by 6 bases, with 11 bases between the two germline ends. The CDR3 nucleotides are TGTGCTAGTGGTGTGGGGGTCGGCGAGCAGTACTTC. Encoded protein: CASGVGVGEQYF. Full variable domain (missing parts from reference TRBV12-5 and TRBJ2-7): DARVTQTPRHKVTEMGQEVTMRCQPILGHNTVFWYRQTMMQGLELLAYFRNRAPLDDSGMPKDRFSAEMPDATLATLKIQPSEPRDSAVYFCASGVGVGEQYFGPGTRLTVT.

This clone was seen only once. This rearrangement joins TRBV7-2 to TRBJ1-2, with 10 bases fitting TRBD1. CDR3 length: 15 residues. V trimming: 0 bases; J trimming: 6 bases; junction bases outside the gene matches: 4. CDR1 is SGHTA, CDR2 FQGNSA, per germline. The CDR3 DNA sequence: TGTGCCAGCAGCTTAGCAGGGGACAGGGGAAATGGCTACACCTTC. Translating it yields CASSLAGDRGNGYTF.

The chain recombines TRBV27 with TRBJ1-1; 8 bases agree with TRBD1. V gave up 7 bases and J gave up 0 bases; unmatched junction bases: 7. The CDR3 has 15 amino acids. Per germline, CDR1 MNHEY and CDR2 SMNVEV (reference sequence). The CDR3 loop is CASTPTGAMNTEAFF. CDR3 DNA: TGTGCCAGCACCCCGACAGGGGCCATGAACACTGAAGCTTTCTTT.

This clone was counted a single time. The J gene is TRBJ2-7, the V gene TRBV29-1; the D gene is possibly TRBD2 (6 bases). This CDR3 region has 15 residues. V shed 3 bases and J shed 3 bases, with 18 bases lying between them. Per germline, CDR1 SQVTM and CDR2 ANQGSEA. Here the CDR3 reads CSVEVAGIGVYEQYF. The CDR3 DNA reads TGCAGCGTTGAGGTTGCGGGAATTGGTGTCTACGAGCAGTACTTC.

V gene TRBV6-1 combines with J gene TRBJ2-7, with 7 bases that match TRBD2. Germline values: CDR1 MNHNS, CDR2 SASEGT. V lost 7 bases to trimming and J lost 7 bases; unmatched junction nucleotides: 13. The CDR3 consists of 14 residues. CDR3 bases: TGTGCCAGCACAGCCGCGGGAGACTTTAGAGAGCAGTACTTC. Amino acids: CASTAAGDFREQYF.

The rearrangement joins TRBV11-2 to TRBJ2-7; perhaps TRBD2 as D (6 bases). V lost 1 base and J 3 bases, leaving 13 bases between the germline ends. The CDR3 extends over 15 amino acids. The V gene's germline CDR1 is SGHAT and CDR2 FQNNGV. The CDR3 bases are TGTGCCAGCAGCTTAGGTAGCGGTAGCGACTACGAGCAGTACTTC. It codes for CASSLGSGSDYEQYF.

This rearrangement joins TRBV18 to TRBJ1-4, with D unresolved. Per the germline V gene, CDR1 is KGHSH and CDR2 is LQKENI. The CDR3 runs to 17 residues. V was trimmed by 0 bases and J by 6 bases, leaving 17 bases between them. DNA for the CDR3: TGTGCCAGCTCACCACCGGATACGGCCGCGCCGGATGAAAAACTGTTTTTT. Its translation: CASSPPDTAAPDEKLFF.

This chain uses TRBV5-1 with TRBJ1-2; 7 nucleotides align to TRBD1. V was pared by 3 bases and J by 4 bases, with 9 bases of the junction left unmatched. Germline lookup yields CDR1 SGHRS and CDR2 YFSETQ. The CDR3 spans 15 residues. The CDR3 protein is CASSSTGFRSYGYTF. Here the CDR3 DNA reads TGCGCCAGCAGCTCGACAGGGTTTCGGTCCTATGGCTACACCTTC.

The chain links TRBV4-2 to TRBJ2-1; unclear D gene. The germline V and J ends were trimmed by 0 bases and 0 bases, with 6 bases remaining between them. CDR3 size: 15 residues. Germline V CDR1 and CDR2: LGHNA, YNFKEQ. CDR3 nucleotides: TGTGCCAGCAGCCAAGAGGAGCGCTCCTACAATGAGCAGTTCTTC. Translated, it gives CASSQEERSYNEQFF.

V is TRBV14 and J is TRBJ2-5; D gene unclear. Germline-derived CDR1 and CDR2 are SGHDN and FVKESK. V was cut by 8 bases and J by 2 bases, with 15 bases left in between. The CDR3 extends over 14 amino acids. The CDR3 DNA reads TGTGCCAGCGGGGTCGGAGCGCTTCAAGAGACCCAGTACTTC. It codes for CASGVGALQETQYF.

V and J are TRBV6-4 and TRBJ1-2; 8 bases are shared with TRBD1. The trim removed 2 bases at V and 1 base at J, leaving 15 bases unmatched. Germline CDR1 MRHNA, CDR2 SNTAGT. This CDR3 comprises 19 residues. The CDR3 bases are TGTGCCAGCAGTGACCTCCACGGTGGCAGGGGGCATTTTAACTATGGCTACACCTTC. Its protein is CASSDLHGGRGHFNYGYTF.

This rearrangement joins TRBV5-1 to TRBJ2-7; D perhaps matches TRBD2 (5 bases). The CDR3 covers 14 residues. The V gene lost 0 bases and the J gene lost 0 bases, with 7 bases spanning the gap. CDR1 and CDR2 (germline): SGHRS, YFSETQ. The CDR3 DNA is TGCGCCAGCAGCTTGGTGGCGGGCTCCTACGAGCAGTACTTC. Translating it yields CASSLVAGSYEQYF.

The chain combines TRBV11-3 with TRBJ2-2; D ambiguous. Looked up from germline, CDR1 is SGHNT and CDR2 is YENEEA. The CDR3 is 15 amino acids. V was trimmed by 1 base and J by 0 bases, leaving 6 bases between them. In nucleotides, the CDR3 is TGTGCCAGCAGCTTAGCTAGGCCGAACACCGGGGAGCTGTTTTTT. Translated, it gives CASSLARPNTGELFF.

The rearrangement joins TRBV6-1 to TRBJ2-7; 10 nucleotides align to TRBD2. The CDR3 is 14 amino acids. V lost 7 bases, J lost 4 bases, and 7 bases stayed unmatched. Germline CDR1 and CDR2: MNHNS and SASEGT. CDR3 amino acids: CASIASGRGYEQYF. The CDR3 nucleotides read TGTGCCAGCATCGCAAGCGGGAGGGGTTACGAGCAGTACTTC.

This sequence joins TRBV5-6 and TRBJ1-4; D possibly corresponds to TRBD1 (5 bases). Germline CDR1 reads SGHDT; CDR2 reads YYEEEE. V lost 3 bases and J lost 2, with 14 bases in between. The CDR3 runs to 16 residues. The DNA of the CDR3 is TGTGCCAGCAGCTCCTTTGGGACGGGCACTAATGAAAAACTGTTTTTT. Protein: CASSSFGTGTNEKLFF.

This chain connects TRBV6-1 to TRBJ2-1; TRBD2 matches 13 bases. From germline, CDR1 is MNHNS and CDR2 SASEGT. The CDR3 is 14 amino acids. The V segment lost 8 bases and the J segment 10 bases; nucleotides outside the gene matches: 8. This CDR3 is CASGTSGRAEEQFF. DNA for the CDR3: TGTGCCAGCGGTACTAGCGGGAGGGCGGAAGAGCAGTTCTTC.

CDR3 sequence: CASSIFATSGTYEQYF. In DNA form, the CDR3 reads TGTGCCAGTAGTATTTTCGCGACTAGCGGGACCTACGAGCAGTACTTC. J is TRBJ2-7 and V is TRBV19; 11 bases match TRBD2. The V gene's germline CDR1 is LNHDA and CDR2 SQIVND (reference sequence). CDR3 length: 16 amino acids. J was trimmed by 2 bases and V by 3 bases; bases with no gene match: 6.

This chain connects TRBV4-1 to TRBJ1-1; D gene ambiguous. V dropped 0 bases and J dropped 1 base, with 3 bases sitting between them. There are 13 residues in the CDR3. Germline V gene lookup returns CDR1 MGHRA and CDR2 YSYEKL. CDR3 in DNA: TGCGCCAGCAGCCAAGACGGGAACACTGAAGCTTTCTTT. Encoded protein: CASSQDGNTEAFF.

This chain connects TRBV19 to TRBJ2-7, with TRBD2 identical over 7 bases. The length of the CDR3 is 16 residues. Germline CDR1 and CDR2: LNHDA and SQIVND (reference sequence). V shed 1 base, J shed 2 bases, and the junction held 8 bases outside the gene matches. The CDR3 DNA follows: TGTGCCAGTAGTATAGGCTCCCCGGGAGGCCCCTACGAGCAGTACTTC. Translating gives CASSIGSPGGPYEQYF.

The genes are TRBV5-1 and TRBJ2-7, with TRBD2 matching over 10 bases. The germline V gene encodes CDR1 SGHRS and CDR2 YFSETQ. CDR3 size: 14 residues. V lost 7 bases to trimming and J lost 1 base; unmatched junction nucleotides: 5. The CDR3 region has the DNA TGCGCCAGCCGCGAACTAGCGGGATCCTACGAGCAGTACTTC. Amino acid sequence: CASRELAGSYEQYF.

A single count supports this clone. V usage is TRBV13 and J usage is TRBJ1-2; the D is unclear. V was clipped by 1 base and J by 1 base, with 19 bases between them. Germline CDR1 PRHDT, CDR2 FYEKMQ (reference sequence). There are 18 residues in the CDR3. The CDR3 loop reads CASSLVTSGTIGNYGYTF. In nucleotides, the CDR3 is TGTGCCAGCAGCTTAGTAACCAGCGGCACGATTGGTAACTATGGCTACACCTTC.

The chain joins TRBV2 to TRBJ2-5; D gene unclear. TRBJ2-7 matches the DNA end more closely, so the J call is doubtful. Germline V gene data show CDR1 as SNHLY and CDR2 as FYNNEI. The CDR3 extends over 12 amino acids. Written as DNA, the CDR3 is TGTGCCAGCACTCGGACGTCCTACGAGCAGTACTTC. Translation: CASTRTSYEQYF.

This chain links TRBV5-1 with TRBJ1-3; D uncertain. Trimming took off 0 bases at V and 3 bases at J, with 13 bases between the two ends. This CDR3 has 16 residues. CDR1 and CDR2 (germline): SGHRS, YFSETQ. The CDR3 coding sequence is TGCGCCAGCAGCTTGGTTCCAGCCGGCTATGGAAACACCATATATTTT. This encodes CASSLVPAGYGNTIYF.

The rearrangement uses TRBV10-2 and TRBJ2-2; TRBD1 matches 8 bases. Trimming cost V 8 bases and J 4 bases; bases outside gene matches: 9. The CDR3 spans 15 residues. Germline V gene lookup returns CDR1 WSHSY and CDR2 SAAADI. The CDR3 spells CASRAWDRTTGELFF. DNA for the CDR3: TGCGCCAGCCGGGCTTGGGACAGGACCACCGGGGAGCTGTTTTTT.